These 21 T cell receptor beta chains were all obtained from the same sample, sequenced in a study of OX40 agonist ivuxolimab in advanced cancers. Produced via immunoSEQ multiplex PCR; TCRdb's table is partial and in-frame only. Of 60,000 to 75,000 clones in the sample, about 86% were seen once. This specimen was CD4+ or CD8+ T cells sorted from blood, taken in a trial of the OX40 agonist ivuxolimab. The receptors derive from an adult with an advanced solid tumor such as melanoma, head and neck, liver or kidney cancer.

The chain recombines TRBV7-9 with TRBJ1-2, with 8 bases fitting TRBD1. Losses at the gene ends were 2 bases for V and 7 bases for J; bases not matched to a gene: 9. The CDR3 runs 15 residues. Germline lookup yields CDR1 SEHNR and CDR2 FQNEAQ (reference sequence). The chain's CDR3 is CASSLMAGGVVGYTF. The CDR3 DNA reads TGTGCCAGCAGCTTAATGGCAGGGGGCGTAGTTGGCTACACCTTC.

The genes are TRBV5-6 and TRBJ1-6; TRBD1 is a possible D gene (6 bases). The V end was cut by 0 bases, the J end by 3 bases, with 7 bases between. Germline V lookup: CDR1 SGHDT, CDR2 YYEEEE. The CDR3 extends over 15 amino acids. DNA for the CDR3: TGTGCCAGCAGCTTGGCACAGGGCTATAATTCACCCCTCCACTTT. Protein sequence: CASSLAQGYNSPLHF.

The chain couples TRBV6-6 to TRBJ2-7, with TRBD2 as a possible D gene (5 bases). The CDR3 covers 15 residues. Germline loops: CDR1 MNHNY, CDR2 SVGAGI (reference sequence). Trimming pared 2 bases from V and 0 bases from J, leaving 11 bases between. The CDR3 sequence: CASSYGENFSYEQYF. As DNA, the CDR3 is TGTGCCAGCAGTTACGGGGAGAACTTCTCCTACGAGCAGTACTTC.

This CDR3 is CASSLASNQPQHF. The CDR3 DNA reads as TGTGCCAGCAGCTTAGCAAGCAATCAGCCCCAGCATTTT. This chain uses TRBV7-9 with TRBJ1-5; D gene unclear. The CDR3 covers 13 residues. V was shortened by 0 bases and J by 1 base, with 1 base between the two germline ends. Germline V gene sequence: CDR1 SEHNR, CDR2 FQNEAQ (reference sequence).

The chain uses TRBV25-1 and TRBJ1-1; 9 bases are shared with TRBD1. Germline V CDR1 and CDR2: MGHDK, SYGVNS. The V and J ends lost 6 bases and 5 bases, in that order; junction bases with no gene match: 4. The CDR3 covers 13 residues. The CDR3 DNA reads TGTGCCAGCAGCGGGACAGGGTGGACTGAAGCTTTCTTT. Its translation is CASSGTGWTEAFF.

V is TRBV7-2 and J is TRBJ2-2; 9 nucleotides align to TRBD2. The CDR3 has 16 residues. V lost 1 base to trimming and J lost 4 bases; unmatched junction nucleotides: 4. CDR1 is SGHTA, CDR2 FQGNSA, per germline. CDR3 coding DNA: TGTGCCAGCAGCTTAGGGCTAGCGGGAATCACCGGGGAGCTGTTTTTT. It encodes CASSLGLAGITGELFF.

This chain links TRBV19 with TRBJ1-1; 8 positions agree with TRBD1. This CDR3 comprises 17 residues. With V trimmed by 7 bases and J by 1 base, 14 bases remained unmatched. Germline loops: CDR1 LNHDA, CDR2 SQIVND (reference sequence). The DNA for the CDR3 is TGTGCCAGTAACCCCGATACCAGGGGGCAAGAGAACACTGAAGCTTTCTTT. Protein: CASNPDTRGQENTEAFF.

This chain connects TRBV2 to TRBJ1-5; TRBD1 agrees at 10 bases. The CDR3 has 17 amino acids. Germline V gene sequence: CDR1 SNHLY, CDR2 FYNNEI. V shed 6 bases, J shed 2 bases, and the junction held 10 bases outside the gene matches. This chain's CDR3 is CASSGGTGVVGNQPQHF. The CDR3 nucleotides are TGTGCCAGCAGCGGTGGGACAGGGGTAGTGGGCAATCAGCCCCAGCATTTT.

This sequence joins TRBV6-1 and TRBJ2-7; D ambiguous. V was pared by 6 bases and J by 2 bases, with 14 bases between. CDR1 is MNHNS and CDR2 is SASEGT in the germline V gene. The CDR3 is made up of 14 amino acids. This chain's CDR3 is CASRPGPEAYEQYF. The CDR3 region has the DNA TGTGCCAGCAGACCCGGTCCAGAAGCCTACGAGCAGTACTTC.

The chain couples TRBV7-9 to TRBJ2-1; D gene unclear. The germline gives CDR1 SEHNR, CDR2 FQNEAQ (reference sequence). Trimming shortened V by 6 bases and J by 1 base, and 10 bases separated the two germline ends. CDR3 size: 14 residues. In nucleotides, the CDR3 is TGTGCCAGCAGTGGATCCTCATCCTACAATGAGCAGTTCTTC. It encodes CASSGSSSYNEQFF.

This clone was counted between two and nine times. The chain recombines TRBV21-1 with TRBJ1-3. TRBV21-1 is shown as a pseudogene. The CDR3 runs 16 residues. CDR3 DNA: TGTGCCAGCAGCAAAGGCTCAACGATCTCTGGAAACACCATATATTTT. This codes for CASSKGSTISGNTIYF.

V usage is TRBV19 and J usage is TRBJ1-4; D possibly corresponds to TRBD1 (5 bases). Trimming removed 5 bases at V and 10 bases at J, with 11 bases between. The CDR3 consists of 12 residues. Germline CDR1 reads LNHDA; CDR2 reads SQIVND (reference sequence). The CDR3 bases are TGTGCCAGTAGTTCGGCAAGGGGAAAACTGTTTTTT. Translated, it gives CASSSARGKLFF.

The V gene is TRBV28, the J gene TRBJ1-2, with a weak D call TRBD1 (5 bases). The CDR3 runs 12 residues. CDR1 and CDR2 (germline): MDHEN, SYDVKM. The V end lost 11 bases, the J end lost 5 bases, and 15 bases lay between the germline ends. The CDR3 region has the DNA TGTGCCGCAGCTTCGACAGCTTATGGCTACACCTTC. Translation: CAAASTAYGYTF.

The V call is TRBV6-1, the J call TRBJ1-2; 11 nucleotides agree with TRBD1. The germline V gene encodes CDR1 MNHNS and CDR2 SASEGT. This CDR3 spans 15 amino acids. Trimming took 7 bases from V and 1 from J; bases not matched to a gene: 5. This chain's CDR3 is CASTPDRGHNYGYTF. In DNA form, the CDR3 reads TGTGCCAGCACTCCGGACAGGGGGCATAACTATGGCTACACCTTC.

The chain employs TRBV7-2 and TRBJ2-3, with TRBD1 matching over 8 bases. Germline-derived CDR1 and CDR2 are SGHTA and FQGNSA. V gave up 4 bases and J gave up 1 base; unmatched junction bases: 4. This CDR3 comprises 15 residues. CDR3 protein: CASSSDRGRTDTQYF. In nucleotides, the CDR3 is TGTGCCAGCAGCTCAGACAGGGGTCGCACAGATACGCAGTATTTT.

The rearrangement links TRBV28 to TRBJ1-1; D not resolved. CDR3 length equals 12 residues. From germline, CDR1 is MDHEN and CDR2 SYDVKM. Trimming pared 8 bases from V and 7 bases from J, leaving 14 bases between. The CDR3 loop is CASAPGRVEAFF. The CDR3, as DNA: TGTGCCAGCGCCCCCGGGAGGGTTGAAGCTTTCTTT.

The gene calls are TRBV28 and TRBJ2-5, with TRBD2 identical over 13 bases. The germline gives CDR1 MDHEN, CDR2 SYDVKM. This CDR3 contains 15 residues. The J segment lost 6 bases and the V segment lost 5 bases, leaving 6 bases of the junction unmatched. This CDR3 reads CASSLRTSGGQTQYF. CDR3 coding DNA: TGTGCCAGCAGTCTCCGGACTAGCGGGGGTCAGACCCAGTACTTC.

The CDR3, as DNA: TGCACCAGCAGCCAAAGGGCTTCTAGCGGGAGGGCGGTCCTGGGAGACTACGAGCAGTACTTC. Translation: CTSSQRASSGRAVLGDYEQYF. J is TRBJ2-5 and V is TRBV1; the D segment call TRBD2 is taken from the table without a DNA check. The DNA end is a closer match to TRBJ2-7, so the J assignment may be wrong. TRBV1 is recorded as a pseudogene. This CDR3 is 21 amino acids long.

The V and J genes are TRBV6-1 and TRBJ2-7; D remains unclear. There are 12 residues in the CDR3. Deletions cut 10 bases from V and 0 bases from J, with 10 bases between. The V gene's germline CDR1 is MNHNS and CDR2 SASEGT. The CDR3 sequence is CATSRSSYEQYF. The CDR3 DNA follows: TGTGCCACCTCCCGTTCCTCCTACGAGCAGTACTTC.

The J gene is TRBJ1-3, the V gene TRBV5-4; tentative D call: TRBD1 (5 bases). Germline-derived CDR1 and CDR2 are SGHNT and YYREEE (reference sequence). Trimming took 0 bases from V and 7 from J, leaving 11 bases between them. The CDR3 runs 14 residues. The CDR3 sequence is CASSLDQGGNTIYF. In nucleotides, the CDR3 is TGTGCCAGCAGCTTGGACCAGGGAGGCAACACCATATATTTT.

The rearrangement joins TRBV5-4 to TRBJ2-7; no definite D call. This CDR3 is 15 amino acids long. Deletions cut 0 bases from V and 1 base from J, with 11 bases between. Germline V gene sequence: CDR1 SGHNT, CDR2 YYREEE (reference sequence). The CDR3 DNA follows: TGTGCCAGCAGCTTGGTACCATTAGGGTCCTACGAGCAGTACTTC. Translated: CASSLVPLGSYEQYF.